This T cell receptor beta chain was retrieved from a study of response to subunit inactivated influenza vaccine listed by TCRdb under 2018. Looking at the study overall: Deep quantitative profiling of the T cell receptor repertoire was used in the study to follow responses to a trivalent subunit inactivated influenza vaccine. Overall results and qualifications from the work: It was suggested by the authors that each seasonal influenza vaccination may recruit only a limited number of new T cells.

Taken from the germline V gene, the CDR1 and CDR2 loops are WSHSY and SAAADI. V is reduced by 2 bases and J by 9 bases, leaving a spacing of 12 bases between them. Its CDR3 holds 13 amino acids, cysteine through phenylalanine. The retained sequence is limited to the CDR3, 39 bases, with the frame set at the first base. This clonotype was detected many times. The antigen it binds to is not known. Base qualities were left out, and no much larger clone turns up one base away. The library was obtained by RT-PCR. The run used an Illumina HiSeq 2500. The public reads were run again by TCRdb, first through fastp at Q25 and then through MiXCR, and only productive beta chains were kept. Each record represents a unique CDR3 protein, reported with the most common genes and DNA among its rows. The sample table contains 600,000 to 700,000 distinct CDR3 sequences; only one count was recorded for roughly 15% of them. In total, the top ten clones hold less than 8.5% of the sample.

This chain is built from TRBV10-2 and TRBJ2-3, with TRBD1 as a weak D call on 6 bases. The starting material was PBMCs from blood, obtained around two weeks before vaccination. This receptor was taken from a man aged 45-65 years who received an inactivated influenza vaccine. Donor details come from another sample of the same person, matched by shared clones. The nucleotides read TGCGCCAGCAGTGAGGCAACAGGGAAAACGCAGTATTTT. Translated, it reads CASSEATGKTQYF.